A single sample gave rise to the 18 T cell receptor beta chains below, sequenced in a study of blood T cell repertoires in COVID-19. Profiling relied on immunoSEQ multiplex PCR, and the TCRdb table lists in-frame clones only, not all of them. The repertoire holds about 330,000 clones, approximately 87% seen once, with under 4.5% in the top ten. The source material was peripheral blood. The receptors here all came from a woman aged 50 to 60 with active or convalescent COVID-19.

J is TRBJ2-7 and V is TRBV7-2, with a weak D call TRBD2 (5 bases). V was trimmed by 3 bases and J by 5 bases, leaving 8 bases between them. This CDR3 spans 12 amino acids. The germline gives CDR1 SGHTA, CDR2 FQGNSA. The CDR3 region is CASSFYGDEQYF. The CDR3 nucleotides are TGTGCCAGCAGCTTCTACGGGGACGAGCAGTACTTC.

This rearrangement joins TRBV7-2 to TRBJ2-3; D possibly corresponds to TRBD2 (6 bases). The germline V gene has CDR1 SGHTA and CDR2 FQGNSA. The CDR3 sequence is 14 residues long. The V end lost 2 bases, the J end lost 5 bases, and 11 bases lay between the germline ends. In DNA, the CDR3 is TGTGCCAGCAGCTTATCGGAGGGGATAGATACGCAGTATTTT. It specifies CASSLSEGIDTQYF.

The chain is built from TRBV6-2 or TRBV6-3 and TRBJ2-3; TRBD2 agrees at 9 bases. From germline, CDR1 is MNHEY and CDR2 SVGEGT. With 5 bases clipped from V and 4 bases from J, the junction kept 13 bases outside the gene matches. The CDR3 extends over 17 amino acids. In DNA, the CDR3 is TGTGCCAGCAGTAGAACTTTAGCGGGAGACGACTCAGATACGCAGTATTTT. Translated: CASSRTLAGDDSDTQYF.

The chain couples TRBV11-3 to TRBJ2-3; D may be TRBD1 (5 bases). This CDR3 comprises 16 residues. V lost 3 bases to trimming and J lost 1 base, with 14 bases between them. In germline, CDR1 is SGHNT, CDR2 YENEEA. This CDR3 is CASSFSKQDRTDTQYF. In nucleotides, the CDR3 is TGTGCCAGCAGCTTTTCTAAACAGGACCGCACAGATACGCAGTATTTT.

The chain combines TRBV6-6 with TRBJ2-5; D is possibly TRBD1 (6 bases). V lost 2 bases and J lost 1, with 11 bases in between. Germline CDR1 and CDR2: MNHNY and SVGAGI (reference sequence). The CDR3 totals 15 residues. CDR3 DNA sequence: TGTGCCAGCAGTTACCACCCGACAGGCCAAGAGACCCAGTACTTC. Its protein is CASSYHPTGQETQYF.

This clone was found a few times. The V and J genes are TRBV30 and TRBJ1-2; 7 positions agree with TRBD1. The CDR3 is made up of 13 amino acids. CDR1 GTSNPN and CDR2 SVGIG come from the germline V gene (reference sequence). Trimming cost V 5 bases and J 3 bases; bases outside gene matches: 6. CDR3 in DNA: TGTGCCTGGGACGGACAGGTCCACTATGGCTACACCTTC. As protein: CAWDGQVHYGYTF.

This chain joins TRBV9 and TRBJ2-1; TRBD1 matches at 8 bases. Germline V gene lookup returns CDR1 SGDLS and CDR2 YYNGEE. The CDR3 has 14 residues. J was trimmed by 8 bases and V by 2 bases; bases with no gene match: 6. This CDR3 is CASSVDRGGHEQFF. The CDR3 DNA follows: TGTGCCAGCAGCGTCGACAGGGGTGGCCATGAGCAGTTCTTC. Looking up the rest from reference TRBV9 and TRBJ2-1 gives the full variable domain: DSGVTQTPKHLITATGQRVTLRCSPRSGDLSVYWYQQSLDQGLQFLIQYYNGEERAKGNILERFSAQQFPDLHSELNLSSLELGDSALYFCASSVDRGGHEQFFGPGTRLTVL.

The CDR3 spells CASSQGTGSPLHF. In nucleotides, the CDR3 is TGTGCCAGCAGCCAAGGGACAGGGAGCCCCCTCCACTTT. The chain joins TRBV4-2 to TRBJ1-6, with TRBD1 identical over 8 bases. This CDR3 is built from 13 residues. V was clipped by 1 base and J by 13 bases; unmatched bases: 3. In germline, CDR1 is LGHNA, CDR2 YNFKEQ.

This clone was recorded once. This rearrangement joins TRBV30 to TRBJ1-1; perhaps TRBD1 as D (5 bases). The length of the CDR3 is 14 residues. CDR1 and CDR2 (germline): GTSNPN, SVGIG (reference sequence). V was shortened by 2 bases and J by 0 bases, with 10 bases between the two germline ends. CDR3 in amino acids: CAWSSGRVNTEAFF. CDR3 DNA: TGTGCCTGGAGTTCGGGCAGGGTGAACACTGAAGCTTTCTTT.

This chain joins TRBV18 and TRBJ2-2; 9 nucleotides agree with TRBD1. J lost 5 bases, V lost 8 bases, and 9 bases had no gene match. The CDR3 contains 15 residues. From germline, CDR1 is KGHSH and CDR2 LQKENI. The CDR3 DNA is TGTGCCAGCGCCCCCGCCGGGACAGGGACCGGGGAGCTGTTTTTT. Amino acid sequence: CASAPAGTGTGELFF. Full variable domain (rest looked up from reference TRBV18 and TRBJ2-2): NAGVMQNPRHLVRRRGQEARLRCSPMKGHSHVYWYRQLPEEGLKFMVYLQKENIIDESGMPKERFSAEFPKEGPSILRIQQVVRGDSAAYFCASAPAGTGTGELFFGEGSRLTVL.

The V gene is TRBV19, the J gene TRBJ2-1; 10 bases line up with TRBD2. J lost 2 bases, V lost 4 bases, and 8 bases had no gene match. CDR1 and CDR2 (germline): LNHDA, SQIVND (reference sequence). The CDR3 sequence is 17 residues long. CDR3 in amino acids: CASSTTRSGRAYNEQFF. CDR3 sequence (DNA): TGTGCCAGTAGTACGACCCGGAGCGGGAGGGCCTACAATGAGCAGTTCTTC.

The CDR3 coding sequence is TGTGCCAGCAGTTTAACGGTCAAGACAGGGAGAACCGGGGAGCTGTTTTTT. Amino acids: CASSLTVKTGRTGELFF. The chain is built from TRBV27 and TRBJ2-2, with 7 bases fitting TRBD1. Germline V gene lookup returns CDR1 MNHEY and CDR2 SMNVEV (reference sequence). The V and J ends lost 2 bases and 5 bases, in that order; junction bases with no gene match: 11. This CDR3 is 17 amino acids long.

V gene TRBV29-1 combines with J gene TRBJ2-7; TRBD1 might be the D (6 bases). The V gene lost 6 bases and the J gene lost 4 bases, with 22 bases spanning the gap. The CDR3 is 15 residues long. CDR1 is SQVTM and CDR2 is ANQGSEA in the germline V gene. The chain's CDR3 is CSVTQGTGHGYEQYF. In DNA, the CDR3 is TGCAGCGTGACACAGGGAACAGGTCACGGATACGAGCAGTACTTC.

The chain is built from TRBV6-5 and TRBJ2-1; D is ambiguous. Trimming shortened V by 5 bases and J by 3 bases, and 8 bases separated the two germline ends. This CDR3 contains 13 residues. Looked up from germline, CDR1 is MNHEY and CDR2 is SVGAGI. CDR3 nucleotides: TGTGCCAGCAGTAACACGATCTACAATGAGCAGTTCTTC. Amino acid sequence: CASSNTIYNEQFF.

J is TRBJ2-7 and V is TRBV19; tentatively, D is TRBD1 (6 bases). This CDR3 is built from 14 residues. V was shortened by 6 bases and J by 4 bases, with 16 bases between the two germline ends. The germline V gene encodes CDR1 LNHDA and CDR2 SQIVND (reference sequence). CDR3 bases: TGTGCCAGTAGATCGGACAGTGGGCGGTACGAGCAGTACTTC. Encoded protein: CASRSDSGRYEQYF.

J is TRBJ2-5 and V is TRBV3-1 (or the pseudogene TRBV3-2), with TRBD2 identical over 7 bases. V trimming: 5 bases; J trimming: 0 bases; junction bases outside the gene matches: 9. This CDR3 contains 16 residues. Germline values: CDR1 LGHDT, CDR2 YNNKEL (reference sequence). CDR3 in amino acids: CASSAMGLFDQETQYF. The CDR3 bases are TGTGCCAGCAGCGCTATGGGACTATTCGACCAAGAGACCCAGTACTTC.

This chain joins TRBV7-2 and TRBJ1-5; D is possibly TRBD1 (5 bases). Germline-derived CDR1 and CDR2 are SGHTA and FQGNSA. The ends were cut back, 1 base at V and 7 bases at J, with 8 bases in the middle. CDR3 length equals 13 residues. CDR3: CASSLVTAQPQHF. The CDR3 DNA reads as TGTGCCAGCAGCTTAGTGACAGCCCAGCCCCAGCATTTT.

The chain links TRBV5-1 to TRBJ2-3, with TRBD2 matching over 12 bases. Trimming cost V 2 bases and J 2 bases; bases outside gene matches: 3. The CDR3 consists of 16 residues. Germline lookup yields CDR1 SGHRS and CDR2 YFSETQ. The CDR3 protein is CASSLTSGGLTDTQYF. In DNA, the CDR3 is TGCGCCAGCAGCTTAACTAGCGGGGGGCTCACAGATACGCAGTATTTT.